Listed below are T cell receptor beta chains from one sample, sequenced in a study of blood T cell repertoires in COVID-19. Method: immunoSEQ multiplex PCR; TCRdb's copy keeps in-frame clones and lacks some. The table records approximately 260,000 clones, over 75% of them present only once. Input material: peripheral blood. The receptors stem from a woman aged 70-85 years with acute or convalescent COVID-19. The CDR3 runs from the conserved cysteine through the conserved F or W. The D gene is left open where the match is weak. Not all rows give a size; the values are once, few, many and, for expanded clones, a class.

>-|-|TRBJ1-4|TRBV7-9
TGTGCCAGCAGCTTGGGGGGAGCTAATGAAAAACTGTTTTTT
CASSLGGANEKLFF
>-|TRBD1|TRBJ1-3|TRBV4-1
TGCGCCAGCAGCCAAGGACAGGGAAATGGAAACACCATATATTTT
CASSQGQGNGNTIYF
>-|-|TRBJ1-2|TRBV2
TGTGCCAGCTCTGGACTGGGATCCTATGGCTACACCTTC
CASSGLGSYGYTF
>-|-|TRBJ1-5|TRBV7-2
TGTGCCAGCAGCCTTGGGGGGGGGCCGAATCAGCCCCAGCATTTT
CASSLGGGPNQPQHF
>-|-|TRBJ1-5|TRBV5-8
TGTGCCAGCAGCTTAGGCAGGACTGCCAATCAGCCCCAGCATTTT
CASSLGRTANQPQHF
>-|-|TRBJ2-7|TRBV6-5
TGTGCCAGCAGTTACCGGGACACCCGCTACGAGCAGTACTTC
CASSYRDTRYEQYF
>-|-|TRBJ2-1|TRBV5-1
TGCGCCAGCAGCTTGAAGGGAGATGAGCAGTTCTTC
CASSLKGDEQFF
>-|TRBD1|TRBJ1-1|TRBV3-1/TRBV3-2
TGTGCCAGCAGCCAACCGACAGGGAAAGCTTTCTTT
CASSQPTGKAFF
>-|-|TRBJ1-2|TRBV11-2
TGTGCCAGCAGCCCCGGACTGATCTATGGCTACACCTTC
CASSPGLIYGYTF
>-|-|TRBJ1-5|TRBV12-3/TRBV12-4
TGTGCCAGCAGCTTATCGGGGGGAGGGCCCCAGCATTTT
CASSLSGGGPQHF
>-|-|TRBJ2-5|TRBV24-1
TGTGCCACCAGTGATTTCGGGGCGGGGGCTGGGGAGACCCAGTACTTC
CATSDFGAGAGETQYF
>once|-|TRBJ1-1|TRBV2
TGTGCCAGCAGTCCGATGGGGGCGAACACTGAAGCTTTCTTT
CASSPMGANTEAFF
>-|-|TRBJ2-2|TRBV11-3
TGTGCCAGCAGCCTTAACACCGGGGAGCTGTTTTTT
CASSLNTGELFF
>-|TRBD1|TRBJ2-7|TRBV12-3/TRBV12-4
TGTGCCAGCAGTGGGACAGTCTACGAGCAGTACTTC
CASSGTVYEQYF
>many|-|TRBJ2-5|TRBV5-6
TGTGCCAGCAGCTTGGGTAACAGCCAAGAGACCCAGTACTTC
CASSLGNSQETQYF
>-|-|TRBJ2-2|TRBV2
TGTGCCAGCAGTGGGGGAGCAACCGGGGAGCTGTTTTTT
CASSGGATGELFF
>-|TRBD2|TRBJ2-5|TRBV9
TGTGCCAGCAGCTTCGGGACTAGCGGGGGGCAAGAGACCCAGTACTTC
CASSFGTSGGQETQYF
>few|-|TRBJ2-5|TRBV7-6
TGTGCCAGCAGCTTACCTGGGGGGGCAGGTATCGAGACCCAGTACTTC
CASSLPGGAGIETQYF
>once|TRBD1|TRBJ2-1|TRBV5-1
TGCGCCAGCAGCTTGGGGCCCCCGGGACAGGGGGGCCATGAGCAGTTCTTC
CASSLGPPGQGGHEQFF
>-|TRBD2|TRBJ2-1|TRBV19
TGTGCCAGTAGTCGACTAGCGGGTGACAATGAGCAGTTCTTC
CASSRLAGDNEQFF
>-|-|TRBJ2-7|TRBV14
TGTGCCAGCAGTAGGACTGGGAAGGCCTACGAGCAGTACTTC
CASSRTGKAYEQYF
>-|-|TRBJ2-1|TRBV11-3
TGTGCCAGCAGCTTAGGCCGAGGGTCAGGAGAGCAGTTCTTC
CASSLGRGSGEQFF
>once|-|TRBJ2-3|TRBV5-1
TGCGCCAGCAGCTTTGAAGGGGCAGAAGATACGCAGTATTTT
CASSFEGAEDTQYF
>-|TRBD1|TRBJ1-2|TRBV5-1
TGCGCCAGCAGCTTCCCCCCGGGACAGGGCCGTGGCTACACCTTC
CASSFPPGQGRGYTF
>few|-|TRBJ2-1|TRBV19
TGTGCCAGTATCGGGTCCTCCTACAATGAGCAGTTCTTC
CASIGSSYNEQFF
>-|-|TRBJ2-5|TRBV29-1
TGCAGCGCCGACGGGCAAGAGACCCAGTACTTC
CSADGQETQYF
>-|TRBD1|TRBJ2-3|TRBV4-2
TGTGCCAGCAGCCAAGGGGGCCACAGGGGTGATTTCACAGATACGCAGTATTTT
CASSQGGHRGDFTDTQYF
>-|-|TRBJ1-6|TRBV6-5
TGTGCCAGCAGCCGACGGGACACACAATCACCCCTCCACTTT
CASSRRDTQSPLHF
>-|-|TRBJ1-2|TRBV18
TGTGCCAGCTCCCCAGGGACACCCCTTAGGGGCTACACCTTC
CASSPGTPLRGYTF
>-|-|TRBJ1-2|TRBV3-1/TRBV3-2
TGTGCCAGCAGCCAAGTGGGCGGGGGCTACACCTTC
CASSQVGGGYTF
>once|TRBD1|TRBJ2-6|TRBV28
TGTGCCACCGGAATACAGGGGGCAGCCGGGGCCAACGTCCTGACTTTC
CATGIQGAAGANVLTF
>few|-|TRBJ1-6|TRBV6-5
TGTGCCAGCAGTTCCCCGTCCGGGATAAATTCACCCCTCCACTTT
CASSSPSGINSPLHF
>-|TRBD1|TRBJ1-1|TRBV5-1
TGCGCCAGCACCCGACAGGGTATGAACACTGAAGCTTTCTTT
CASTRQGMNTEAFF
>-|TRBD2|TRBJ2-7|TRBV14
TGTGCCAGCAGCTTCCAACGGGGGGGCGAGCAGTACTTC
CASSFQRGGEQYF
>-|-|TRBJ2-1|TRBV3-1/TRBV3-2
TGTGCCAGCAGCCACCCCCTTGCGGAGCAGTTCTTC
CASSHPLAEQFF